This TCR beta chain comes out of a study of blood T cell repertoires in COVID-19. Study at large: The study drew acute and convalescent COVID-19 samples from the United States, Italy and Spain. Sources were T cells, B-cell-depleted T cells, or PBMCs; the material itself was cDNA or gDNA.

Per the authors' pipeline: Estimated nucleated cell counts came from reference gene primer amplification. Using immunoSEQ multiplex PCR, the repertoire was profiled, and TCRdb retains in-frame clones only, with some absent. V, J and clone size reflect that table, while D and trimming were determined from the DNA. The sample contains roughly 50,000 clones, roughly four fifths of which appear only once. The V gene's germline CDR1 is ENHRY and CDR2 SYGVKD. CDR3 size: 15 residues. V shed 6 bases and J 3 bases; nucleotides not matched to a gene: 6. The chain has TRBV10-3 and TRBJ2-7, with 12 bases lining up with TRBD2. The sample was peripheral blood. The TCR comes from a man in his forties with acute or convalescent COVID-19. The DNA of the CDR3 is TGTGCCATCAGGGCTAGCGGGGGGGACCACTACGAGCAGTACTTC. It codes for CAIRASGGDHYEQYF.